These T cell receptor beta chains were read from a single sample in a study of CD8+CD57+ T cells in acquired aplastic anemia. TCRdb recomputed calls from the reads with MiXCR, one row per CDR3 protein. The profile covers some 150,000 distinct CDR3 sequences, with 40% to 55% appearing a single time and roughly 1.2% taken by the ten largest. Sequencing was performed on sorted CD4+, CD8+, or CD8+CD57+ T cells (not recorded which) from PBMCs. The receptors stem from a human donor with aplastic anemia. The CDR3 runs from the conserved cysteine through the conserved F or W. The D gene is left open where the match is weak. Clone size is shown for a subset of rows, as once, few, many or a class of expanded clone.

DNA	CDR3	V	J	D	size
TGTGCCAGCAGCCAAGATCTAGTGGGGTCAGGGCAGTATTTT	CASSQDLVGSGQYF	TRBV4-2	TRBJ2-3	-	-
TGTGCCAGCAGCCAAGGGGGGACAGCCAATCAGCCCCAGCATTTT	CASSQGGTANQPQHF	TRBV3-1	TRBJ1-5	TRBD1	-
TGTGCCAGTAGTGGGAACGCCGGGGAGCTGTTTTTT	CASSGNAGELFF	TRBV10-3	TRBJ2-2	-	-
TGTGCCAGCAGTCCTAACAGGGCGGGCACTGAAGCTTTCTTT	CASSPNRAGTEAFF	TRBV2	TRBJ1-1	-	-
TGTGCCAGTAGGACAGGGGGGCTCCAGCATTTT	CASRTGGLQHF	TRBV19	TRBJ1-5	TRBD1	-
TGTGCCAGCAGTCCCCAACACTCGAACACTGAAGCTTTCTTT	CASSPQHSNTEAFF	TRBV12-3/TRBV12-4	TRBJ1-1	-	-
TGTGCCAGCACCCCGGGACAGTCTACTTATGGCTACACCTTC	CASTPGQSTYGYTF	TRBV7-9	TRBJ1-2	TRBD1	-
TGTGCCACCAGTGTCGGAGGGGCTAGCACAGATACGCAGTATTTT	CATSVGGASTDTQYF	TRBV24-1	TRBJ2-3	-	once
TGTGCCACCAATACAGGGTCCTACAATGAGCAGTTCTTC	CATNTGSYNEQFF	TRBV15	TRBJ2-1	-	-
TGTGCCAGCAGTGTAGGACAGGGGCAATCCTACGAGCAGTACTTC	CASSVGQGQSYEQYF	TRBV6-1	TRBJ2-7	TRBD1	once